This is a list of T cell receptor beta chains from one sample in a study of cytomegalovirus exposure and HLA in healthy donors. Clones were sequenced by immunoSEQ multiplex PCR, and TCRdb holds only the in-frame ones, with some missing. This sample carries about 120,000 clones, roughly 76% of them seen once, and the ten largest clones take around 2.2%. Sequencing was performed on PBMCs. The receptor source for this set is a man aged 25-40 years in good health and CMV-seronegative. The CDR3 runs from the conserved cysteine through the conserved F or W. A D gene is named only where the DNA matches it firmly. Clone size, where shown, is once, few, many, or a class for clones that have expanded.

v_call	d_call	clone_size	j_call	cdr3_aa	cdr3_nt
TRBV28	.	.	TRBJ2-5	CASSSLVGQYF	TGTGCCAGCAGTTCCCTAGTAGGCCAGTACTTC
TRBV5-3	.	.	TRBJ1-2	CARIPDRVCYGYTF	TGTGCCAGAATCCCGGATCGGGTTTGCTATGGCTACACCTTC
TRBV28	TRBD1	few	TRBJ1-2	CASSPTGGYYGYTF	TGTGCCAGCAGTCCGACAGGGGGCTACTATGGCTACACCTTC
TRBV30	.	.	TRBJ1-6	CAWALRTVSSYNSPLHF	TGTGCCTGGGCCTTAAGGACAGTGAGCTCCTATAATTCACCCCTCCACTTT
TRBV19	TRBD1	once	TRBJ1-2	CASSIGGQGYGYTF	TGTGCCAGTAGTATCGGGGGACAGGGATATGGCTACACCTTC
TRBV7-9	TRBD2	once	TRBJ2-1	CASSAPGLEGEQFF	TGTGCCAGCAGCGCACCGGGACTAGAGGGTGAGCAGTTCTTC
TRBV4-1	TRBD1	.	TRBJ1-1	CASSQVLRGQVTEAFF	TGCGCCAGCAGCCAGGTCCTAAGGGGGCAAGTTACTGAAGCTTTCTTT
TRBV10-2	.	.	TRBJ1-1	CASREGLGTEAFF	TGCGCCAGCAGGGAGGGGCTTGGCACTGAAGCTTTCTTT
TRBV30	TRBD2	.	TRBJ2-1	CAWSGESGSSYNEQFF	TGTGCCTGGAGTGGAGAGAGCGGGAGCTCCTACAATGAGCAGTTCTTC
TRBV29-1	.	.	TRBJ1-2	CSVVGSGYGYTF	TGCAGCGTTGTAGGCAGCGGCTATGGCTACACCTTC
TRBV6-4	TRBD1	.	TRBJ1-5	CASRPPRGLEKDLQPQHF	TGTGCCAGCAGGCCTCCCAGGGGGCTGGAAAAGGATCTCCAGCCCCAGCATTTT
TRBV5-1	.	.	TRBJ2-5	CASSRAQEAQYF	TGCGCCAGCAGCCGAGCACAAGAGGCCCAGTACTTC
TRBV18	TRBD1	.	TRBJ2-3	CASSTPGTEQYF	TGTGCCAGCTCCACCCCCGGGACAGAGCAGTATTTT
TRBV7-9	.	few	TRBJ2-7	CASSSGPNYEQYF	TGTGCCAGCAGCTCAGGCCCGAACTACGAGCAGTACTTC
TRBV5-4	.	.	TRBJ1-3	CASSLQGAGNTIYF	TGTGCCAGCAGCTTACAGGGCGCTGGAAACACCATATATTTT
TRBV19	.	.	TRBJ1-1	CASSAGKVGEAFF	TGTGCCAGTAGTGCAGGGAAGGTCGGTGAAGCTTTCTTT
TRBV5-1	.	.	TRBJ1-1	CASSLLTVNTEAFF	TGCGCCAGCAGCTTGTTGACAGTGAACACTGAAGCTTTCTTT
TRBV5-4	.	.	TRBJ1-6	CASSPVGATSPLHF	TGTGCCAGCAGCCCCGTAGGGGCTACTTCACCCCTCCACTTT
TRBV6-1	.	.	TRBJ2-7	CASSLTGLSSYEQYF	TGTGCCAGCAGTCTGACAGGCTTAAGCTCCTACGAGCAGTACTTC
TRBV18	.	.	TRBJ1-3	CASSPGGRFGNTIYF	TGTGCCAGCTCACCTGGAGGGAGATTTGGAAACACCATATATTTT
TRBV4-2	TRBD1	.	TRBJ2-3	CASSQEPSRGFATDTQYF	TGTGCCAGCAGCCAAGAGCCTTCCAGGGGGTTCGCCACAGATACGCAGTATTTT
TRBV2	.	.	TRBJ1-6	CASSRGNSPLHF	TGTGCCAGCAGTCGGGGGAATTCACCCCTCCACTTT
TRBV9	.	.	TRBJ2-2	CASSRGVANTGELFF	TGTGCCAGCAGCCGCGGGGTCGCGAACACCGGGGAGCTGTTTTTT
TRBV28	.	.	TRBJ2-5	CASSTPDRFGSTQYF	TGTGCCAGCAGCACCCCCGACAGGTTTGGGAGCACCCAGTACTTC
TRBV18	.	.	TRBJ2-7	CASSPYGRGYEQYF	TGTGCCAGCTCACCATACGGCAGGGGCTACGAGCAGTACTTC
TRBV23-1	TRBD1	.	TRBJ1-6	CASSQWDRDYNSPLHF	TGCGCCAGCAGTCAATGGGACAGGGATTATAATTCACCCCTCCACTTT
TRBV28	.	.	TRBJ2-6	CASSLRYGTNVLTF	TGTGCCAGCAGTTTAAGGTACGGGACCAACGTCCTGACTTTC
TRBV9	TRBD2	.	TRBJ2-7	CASSLTAGAASYEQYF	TGTGCCAGCAGCCTCACAGCGGGGGCGGCCTCCTACGAGCAGTACTTC
TRBV5-1	TRBD2	.	TRBJ2-5	CASRRVSGEETQYF	TGCGCCAGCAGGAGGGTTAGCGGGGAAGAGACCCAGTACTTC
TRBV4-3	TRBD1	.	TRBJ1-4	CASSQGQGRRGEKLFF	TGCGCCAGCAGCCAAGGACAGGGCCGCCGAGGAGAAAAACTGTTTTTT
TRBV7-8	TRBD1	.	TRBJ2-6	CASSSPGQGASGANVLTF	TGTGCCAGCAGCTCTCCGGGACAGGGGGCGTCTGGGGCCAACGTCCTGACTTTC
TRBV30	TRBD2	.	TRBJ2-7	CAWRSSSGGLDEQYF	TGTGCCTGGAGGTCCTCTAGCGGGGGGCTCGACGAGCAGTACTTC
TRBV11-2	TRBD1	once	TRBJ2-7	CASSSRRQGEVYEQYF	TGTGCCAGCAGCTCCCGGCGACAGGGGGAAGTTTACGAGCAGTACTTC
TRBV5-1	TRBD2	.	TRBJ2-5	CASNALSGGQETQYF	TGCGCCAGCAACGCACTTAGCGGGGGCCAAGAGACCCAGTACTTC
TRBV6-5	.	few	TRBJ1-2	CASSSPTAGLYGYTF	TGTGCCAGCAGTTCCCCGACAGCAGGGCTCTATGGCTACACCTTC
TRBV27	.	.	TRBJ1-1	CASSFQNSPNTEAFF	TGTGCCAGCAGTTTTCAAAACTCCCCGAACACTGAAGCTTTCTTT
TRBV7-9	TRBD1	.	TRBJ2-1	CASSPSTGDPSYNEQFF	TGTGCCAGCAGCCCGTCGACAGGGGATCCCTCCTACAATGAGCAGTTCTTC
TRBV6-4	TRBD1	.	TRBJ2-1	CASSHTKSTGYNEQFF	TGTGCCAGCAGTCACACGAAATCGACAGGGTACAATGAGCAGTTCTTC
TRBV25-1	.	few	TRBJ2-3	CASSPQGKDSDTQYF	TGTGCCAGCAGCCCCCAAGGAAAAGACTCAGATACGCAGTATTTT
TRBV5-5	TRBD1	.	TRBJ1-1	CASSFSPGGTEAFF	TGTGCCAGCAGCTTTTCACCAGGGGGCACTGAAGCTTTCTTT
TRBV4-1	.	few	TRBJ2-1	CASSQEGGGSYNEQFF	TGCGCCAGCAGCCAAGAAGGGGGGGGCTCCTACAATGAGCAGTTCTTC
TRBV27	TRBD2	.	TRBJ2-3	CASSFPSGGQYAQYF	TGTGCCAGCAGTTTCCCAAGCGGGGGCCAGTATGCGCAGTATTTT
TRBV18	.	.	TRBJ2-5	CASSPARSRGGEETQYF	TGTGCCAGCTCACCAGCCCGATCGCGGGGAGGAGAAGAGACCCAGTACTTC
TRBV18	.	.	TRBJ2-5	CASSPPSQETQYF	TGTGCCAGCTCACCTCCTTCCCAAGAGACCCAGTACTTC
TRBV19	TRBD1	few	TRBJ1-1	CASSMGTGTTEAFF	TGTGCCAGTAGTATGGGGACAGGGACCACTGAAGCTTTCTTT
TRBV28	.	.	TRBJ1-5	CASSAGGSPQPQHF	TGTGCCAGCAGTGCTGGGGGGAGCCCTCAGCCCCAGCATTTT
TRBV6-5	.	.	TRBJ1-1	CASSNPQVNTEAFF	TGTGCCAGCAGTAATCCCCAGGTGAACACTGAAGCTTTCTTT
TRBV18	.	.	TRBJ1-2	CASSATTGEPAYGYTF	TGTGCCAGCTCAGCAACGACGGGGGAACCCGCCTATGGCTACACCTTC
TRBV28	.	.	TRBJ2-5	CASSSLWGRGQETQYF	TGTGCCAGCAGTTCCCTTTGGGGCAGGGGCCAAGAGACCCAGTACTTC
TRBV2	.	.	TRBJ2-1	CASSGQTARRNEQFF	TGTGCCAGCAGTGGACAGACCGCGCGGAGAAATGAGCAGTTCTTC
TRBV19	.	once	TRBJ2-4	CASSPRHRENSQYF	TGTGCCAGTAGTCCTCGACACAGGGAGAACAGTCAGTACTTC
TRBV5-1	TRBD2	.	TRBJ2-3	CASSWGGAGDTQYF	TGCGCCAGCAGCTGGGGAGGGGCAGGGGATACGCAGTATTTT
TRBV4-3	TRBD1	.	TRBJ1-2	CASSQEAEGWDSRGYGYTF	TGCGCCAGCAGCCAAGAAGCAGAAGGTTGGGACAGTCGCGGCTATGGCTACACCTTC
TRBV19	TRBD1	.	TRBJ2-5	CAISKGTGDETQYF	TGTGCCATCTCGAAGGGGACAGGGGATGAGACCCAGTACTTC
TRBV29-1	.	.	TRBJ1-2	CRSFTANYGYTF	TGCAGGTCCTTCACAGCTAACTATGGCTACACCTTC